This TCR beta chain emerged from a study of blood T cells in healthy people across ages (dated by TCRdb to 2013 to 2016). Turning to the overall study: In model experiments, template switching captured roughly one uniquely barcoded TCR beta cDNA molecule for every two T cells. Age-related changes in TCR beta repertoire diversity were measured in the study by deep sequencing normalized with unique cDNA molecular identifiers. Four age groups were formed from the donors: young (average 16 years), middle-aged (approximately 40), aged (around 62) and long-lived (less than 85). To avoid experimental bias, donors of different ages were spread randomly across the sequencing lanes. The study analyzed two additional independent replicas of 1 million unique cDNA reads from the same blood draw for two donors, one aged 18 to 29 and one aged 80 or older. Beyond this particular receptor, the publication reports: The CMV infection status of donors was not known, potentially confounding age-related changes in expanded clonotypes. Because profiling used bulk unsorted PBMCs, naive and antigen-experienced compartments could not be compared conclusively. Observed TCR beta diversity per million T cells fell roughly linearly with age, and a significant reduction was already apparent by age roughly 40. Compared with the aged group, more naive CD4+ T cells, fewer expanded clones and increased TCR diversity were shown by the long-lived group, suggesting age selection. A strong correlation was found between observed TCR beta diversity and the percentage of naive T cells measured by flow cytometry. Estimates of total diversity from one million sequenced T cells were regarded as lower bounds and underestimates.

Relative to germline, V is 2 bases shorter and J is 4 bases shorter, with 12 bases between their ends. CDR1 and CDR2, per the germline V gene (reference sequence), are DFQATT and SNEGSKA. The CDR3 sequence holds 14 residues, the cysteine and phenylalanine included. Of all the DNA, just the CDR3 is kept, 42 bases in frame from base 1. The 40 or so donors, aged about 6 to 100 years, were systemically healthy Caucasian individuals from Russia. Each donor gave 8 to 10 milliliters of peripheral blood, collected into EDTA-treated Vacutainer tubes. PBMCs were isolated by Ficoll-Paque density-gradient centrifugation, with at least 6 million obtained per sample. Total RNA was extracted from PBMCs with Trizol reagent, with at least 6 micrograms obtained per sample. The percentages of naive CD45RAhigh/CD27high T cells were determined by flow cytometry on a PBMC aliquot from every donor. Worth noting for this clonotype: The antigen it recognizes is unknown. No base qualities exist here, and no much larger clone lies one base off it.

The method was 5' RACE. The run used an Illumina HiSeq 2500. The second PCR ran for about 6 to 12 cycles and used a J-beta primer mix along with a sample-barcoded 5' primer. A template-switch 5' adaptor carrying 12 random nucleotides introduced a unique molecular identifier onto each TCR beta cDNA molecule. Each sample yielded at least 2.5 million CDR3-containing paired-end reads. The Mint cDNA synthesis kit, primed by a TRBC-specific oligonucleotide, was used to synthesize first-strand cDNA from all RNA. Following uracil-DNA glycosylase treatment, a first 18-cycle PCR with universal primers M1SS and BC2_uni_R was performed on all cDNA. The paper's processing steps were these. Each sample was normalized by randomly selecting 1 million high-quality reads, each carrying a distinct molecular identifier. Instead of being binned into consensus sequences, reads that shared molecular identifiers were thrown out. CDR3 identification, clonotype clustering and error correction used MiTCR with a Q25 quality threshold and the strictest error-elimination algorithm. A nonparametric unseen species model with Euler transformation was used to estimate a lower bound on total TCR beta diversity. TCRdb redid the processing of the public reads, applying fastp at Q25 and MiXCR, and retained in-frame beta chains. Duplicate CDR3 protein sequences are folded into a single record with the most common DNA and genes. TCRdb's processing, not the authors' own work, is the source of the V and J calls. The sample data list around 940,000 distinct CDR3 sequences, and roughly 51% of these were observed just once. The ten largest clones take up 20% to 25% of the sample.

The chain is encoded by TRBV20-1 joined to TRBJ2-1, with TRBD2 perhaps the D gene, on 5 matching bases. This receptor was identified in a woman in her fifties or sixties in good health. The sample taken for sequencing was blood. The CDR3 is CSARLREQYNEQFF. The DNA reads as follows: TGCAGTGCTAGACTCCGGGAACAATACAATGAGCAGTTCTTC.